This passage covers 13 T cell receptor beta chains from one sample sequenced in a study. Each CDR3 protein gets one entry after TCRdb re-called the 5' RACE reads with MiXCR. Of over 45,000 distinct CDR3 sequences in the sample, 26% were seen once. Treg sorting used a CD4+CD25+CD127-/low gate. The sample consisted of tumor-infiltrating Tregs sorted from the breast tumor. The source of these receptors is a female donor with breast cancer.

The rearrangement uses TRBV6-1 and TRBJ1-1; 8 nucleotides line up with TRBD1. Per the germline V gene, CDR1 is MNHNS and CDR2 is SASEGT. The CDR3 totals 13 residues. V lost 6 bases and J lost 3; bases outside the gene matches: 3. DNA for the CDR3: TGTGCCAGCAGGATGGACAGGGACACTGAAGCTTTCTTT. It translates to CASRMDRDTEAFF.

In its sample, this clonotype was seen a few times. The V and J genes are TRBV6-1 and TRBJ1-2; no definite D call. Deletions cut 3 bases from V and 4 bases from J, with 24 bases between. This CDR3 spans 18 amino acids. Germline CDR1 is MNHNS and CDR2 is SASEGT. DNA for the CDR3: TGTGCCAGCAGTGAGAGGGAATACAGCCTGGAAAGAGTCTATGGCTACACCTTC. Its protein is CASSEREYSLERVYGYTF.

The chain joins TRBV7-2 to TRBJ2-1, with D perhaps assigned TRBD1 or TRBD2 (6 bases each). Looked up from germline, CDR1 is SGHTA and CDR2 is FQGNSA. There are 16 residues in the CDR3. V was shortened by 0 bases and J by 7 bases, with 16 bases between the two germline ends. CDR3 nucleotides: TGTGCCAGCAGCTTAGCCTCGATGGGGGGCAGAAATGAGCAGTTCTTC. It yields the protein CASSLASMGGRNEQFF.

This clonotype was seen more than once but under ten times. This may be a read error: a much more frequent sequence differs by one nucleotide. CDR3 in DNA: TGCAGTGCTAGGTTGAGCTCCCAGCCTTGGGAGACGCAGTATTTT. It yields the protein CSARLSSQPWETQYF. J is TRBJ2-3 and V is TRBV20-1; tentative D call: TRBD2 (5 bases). Trimming cost V 3 bases and J 9 bases, with 22 bases left between them. This CDR3 is built from 15 residues. Germline V gene lookup returns CDR1 DFQATT and CDR2 SNEGSKA (reference sequence).

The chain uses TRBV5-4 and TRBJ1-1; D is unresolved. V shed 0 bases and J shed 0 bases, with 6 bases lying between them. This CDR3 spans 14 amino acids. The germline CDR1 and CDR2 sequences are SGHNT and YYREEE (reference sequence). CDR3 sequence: CASSLEPLNTEAFF. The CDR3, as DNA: TGTGCCAGCAGCTTGGAACCCTTGAACACTGAAGCTTTCTTT.

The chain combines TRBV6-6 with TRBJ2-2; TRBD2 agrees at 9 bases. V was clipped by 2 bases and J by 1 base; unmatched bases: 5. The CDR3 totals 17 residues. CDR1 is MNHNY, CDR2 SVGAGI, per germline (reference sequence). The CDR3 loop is CASSYRASGVNTGELFF. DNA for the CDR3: TGTGCCAGCAGTTACCGGGCTAGCGGGGTGAACACCGGGGAGCTGTTTTTT.

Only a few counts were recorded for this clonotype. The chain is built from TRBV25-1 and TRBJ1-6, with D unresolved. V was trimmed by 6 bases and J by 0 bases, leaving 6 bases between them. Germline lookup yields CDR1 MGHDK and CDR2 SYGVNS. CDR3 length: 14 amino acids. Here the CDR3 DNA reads TGTGCCAGCAGCGCAAGCTCCTATAATTCACCCCTCCACTTT. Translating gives CASSASSYNSPLHF.

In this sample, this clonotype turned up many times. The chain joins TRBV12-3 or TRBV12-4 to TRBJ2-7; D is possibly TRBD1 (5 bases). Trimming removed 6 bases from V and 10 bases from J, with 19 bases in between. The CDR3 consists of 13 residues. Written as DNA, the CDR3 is TGTGCCAGCAGCCCTGCAGGGTATAGTCACCAGTACTTC. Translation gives CASSPAGYSHQYF.

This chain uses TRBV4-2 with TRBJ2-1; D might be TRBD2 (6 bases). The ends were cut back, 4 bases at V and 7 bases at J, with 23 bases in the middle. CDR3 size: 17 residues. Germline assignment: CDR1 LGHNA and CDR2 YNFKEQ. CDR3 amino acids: CASSLLPGVGSGNEQFF. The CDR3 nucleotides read TGTGCCAGCAGCCTCCTTCCGGGGGTAGGTTCGGGGAATGAGCAGTTCTTC.

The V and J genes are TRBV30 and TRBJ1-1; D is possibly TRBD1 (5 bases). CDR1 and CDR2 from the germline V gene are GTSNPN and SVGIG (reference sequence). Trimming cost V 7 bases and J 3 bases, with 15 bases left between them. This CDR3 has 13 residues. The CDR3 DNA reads TGTGCCTCTCGGGGCCAAAGGGACACTGAAGCTTTCTTT. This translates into CASRGQRDTEAFF.

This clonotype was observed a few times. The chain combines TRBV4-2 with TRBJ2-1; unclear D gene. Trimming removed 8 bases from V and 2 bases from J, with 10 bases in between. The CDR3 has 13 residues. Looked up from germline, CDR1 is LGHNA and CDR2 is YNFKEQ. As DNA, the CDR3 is TGTGCCAGCGCTTGGACGACCTACAATGAGCAGTTCTTC. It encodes CASAWTTYNEQFF.

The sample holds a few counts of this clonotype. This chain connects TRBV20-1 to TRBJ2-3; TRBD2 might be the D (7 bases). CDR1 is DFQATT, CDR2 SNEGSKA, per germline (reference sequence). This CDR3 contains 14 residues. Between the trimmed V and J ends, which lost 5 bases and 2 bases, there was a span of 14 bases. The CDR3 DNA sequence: TGCAGTGCTTCCGCGGGGGCCCCCACAGATACGCAGTATTTT. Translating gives CSASAGAPTDTQYF.

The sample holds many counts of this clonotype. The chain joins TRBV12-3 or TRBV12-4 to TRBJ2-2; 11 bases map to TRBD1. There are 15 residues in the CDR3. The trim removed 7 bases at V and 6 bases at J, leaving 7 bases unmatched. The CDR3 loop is CASTRPGQGAGELFF. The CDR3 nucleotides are TGTGCCAGCACCCGACCGGGACAGGGGGCCGGGGAGCTGTTTTTT.